The 19 T cell receptor beta chains below were found in one sample sequenced in a study of CD8 T cells in ankylosing spondylitis. TCRdb re-called the 5' RACE reads through MiXCR, storing one row per CDR3 protein. The sample records fewer than 150,000 distinct CDR3 sequences, about 7% being singletons. Sequenced: blood, either unsorted or a sorted T cell fraction (not recorded which). These receptors were taken from a female donor with ankylosing spondylitis or in good health (not recorded which).

This clonotype occurred many times. The chain has TRBV6-2 or TRBV6-3 and TRBJ2-1; the D call may be TRBD1 or TRBD2 (5 bases each). There are 14 residues in the CDR3. Trimming took 8 bases from V and 4 from J, leaving 15 bases between them. Looked up from germline, CDR1 is MNHEY and CDR2 is SVGEGT. Here the CDR3 reads CASGRDPVYNEQFF. Here the CDR3 DNA reads TGTGCCAGCGGCCGGGACCCGGTTTACAATGAGCAGTTCTTC.

At least ten counts were recorded for this clonotype. V is TRBV5-1 and J is TRBJ1-4; maybe TRBD1 (5 bases). This CDR3 is 15 amino acids long. Germline V lookup: CDR1 SGHRS, CDR2 YFSETQ. Trimming took 5 bases from V and 5 from J, leaving 16 bases between them. DNA of the CDR3: TGCGCCAGCAGAAGAAGGGCGGGGGGGAATGAAAAACTGTTTTTT. As protein: CASRRRAGGNEKLFF.

This clonotype has just a few counts. The chain recombines TRBV6-1 with TRBJ2-5, with 9 bases lining up with TRBD2. Losses at the gene ends were 6 bases for V and 3 bases for J; bases not matched to a gene: 14. CDR1 is MNHNS, CDR2 SASEGT, per germline. This CDR3 is built from 17 residues. The CDR3 is CASSRTVLAGNKETQYF. CDR3 nucleotides: TGTGCCAGCAGCAGAACGGTTCTAGCGGGGAATAAAGAGACCCAGTACTTC.

This clonotype was detected ten times or more. The J gene is TRBJ1-2, the V gene TRBV29-1, with 10 bases matching TRBD1. The CDR3 contains 18 residues. The J segment lost 5 bases and the V segment lost 3 bases, leaving 18 bases of the junction unmatched. Germline-derived CDR1 and CDR2 are SQVTM and ANQGSEA. CDR3 sequence reads: CSVEGDRGGSVAPYGYTF. CDR3 coding DNA: TGCAGCGTTGAGGGGGACAGGGGAGGCTCAGTCGCGCCGTATGGCTACACCTTC.

This clonotype came up many times. The rearrangement uses TRBV12-3 or TRBV12-4 and TRBJ1-1; D gene uncertain. This CDR3 comprises 15 residues. The V gene lost 6 bases and the J gene lost 0 bases, with 14 bases spanning the gap. The DNA for the CDR3 is TGTGCCAGCAGCCCTGGTGAGAGGCTGAACACTGAAGCTTTCTTT. Translating gives CASSPGERLNTEAFF.

Many counts were recorded for this clonotype. The rearrangement joins TRBV7-8 to TRBJ1-1; D remains ambiguous. Per germline, CDR1 SGHVS and CDR2 FQNEAQ. The CDR3 length is 15 residues. The ends were cut back, 3 bases at V and 0 bases at J, with 11 bases in the middle. The DNA for the CDR3 is TGTGCCAGCAGCTTGGGTCTATTTATGAACACTGAAGCTTTCTTT. This translates into CASSLGLFMNTEAFF.

This clonotype occurred many times. The V gene is TRBV30, the J gene TRBJ2-7, with D tentatively TRBD2 (5 bases). Germline V gives CDR1 GTSNPN, CDR2 SVGIG (reference sequence). V was pared by 3 bases and J by 3 bases, with 15 bases between. The CDR3 runs to 14 residues. CDR3 in amino acids: CAWSKDGNFYEQYF. The DNA of the CDR3 is TGTGCCTGGAGCAAGGACGGGAATTTCTACGAGCAGTACTTC. Full variable domain (outside the CDR3, taken from reference TRBV30 and TRBJ2-7): SQTIHQWPATLVQPVGSPLSLECTVEGTSNPNLYWYRQAAGRGLQLLFYSVGIGQISSEVPQNLSASRPQDRQFILSSKKLLLSDSGFYLCAWSKDGNFYEQYFGPGTRLTVT.

This clonotype has ten or more counts. The chain joins TRBV5-1 to TRBJ2-5, with no clear D. In germline, CDR1 is SGHRS, CDR2 YFSETQ. The length of the CDR3 is 15 residues. Between the trimmed V and J ends, which lost 0 bases and 1 base, there was a span of 10 bases. CDR3 DNA sequence: TGCGCCAGCAGCTTGGGAAGGACCGTCCAAGAGACCCAGTACTTC. Translated: CASSLGRTVQETQYF.

This clonotype was seen repeatedly, ten times or more. The V gene is TRBV25-1, the J gene TRBJ2-3, with D tentatively TRBD2 (5 bases). Germline V lookup: CDR1 MGHDK, CDR2 SYGVNS. The CDR3 contains 15 residues. With 3 bases removed from V and 1 base from J, the gap between germline ends came to 11 bases. This chain's CDR3 is CASSDRTQGTDTQYF. For the CDR3, the DNA is TGTGCCAGCAGTGACCGGACTCAGGGCACAGATACGCAGTATTTT.

There are many counts of this clonotype. The rearrangement joins TRBV7-8 to TRBJ2-7, with D possibly being TRBD1 (6 bases). The CDR3 contains 15 residues. From germline, CDR1 is SGHVS and CDR2 FQNEAQ. The ends were cut back, 1 base at V and 5 bases at J, with 15 bases in the middle. The DNA for the CDR3 is TGTGCCAGCAGCTTAGTAATGGGGGCTAGGGACGAGCAGTACTTC. It encodes CASSLVMGARDEQYF.

The chain recombines TRBV7-9 with TRBJ2-5; no clear D gene. Trimming shortened V by 1 base and J by 0 bases, and 6 bases separated the two germline ends. The CDR3 runs 14 residues. Germline V lookup: CDR1 SEHNR, CDR2 FQNEAQ (reference sequence). The CDR3 sequence: CASSLGQDQETQYF. The DNA for the CDR3 is TGTGCCAGCAGCTTAGGCCAGGACCAAGAGACCCAGTACTTC.

This clonotype was observed many times. This chain's CDR3 is CASSRDNYNEQFF. DNA of the CDR3: TGTGCCAGCAGCCGGGACAACTACAATGAGCAGTTCTTC. This rearrangement joins TRBV5-5 to TRBJ2-1; TRBD1 is a possible D gene (6 bases). Germline CDR1 reads SGHKS; CDR2 reads YYEKEE (reference sequence). This CDR3 region has 13 residues. Trimming took 4 bases from V and 3 from J, leaving 8 bases between them. Complete variable domain (other parts from reference TRBV5-5 and TRBJ2-1): DAGVTQSPTHLIKTRGQQVTLRCSPISGHKSVSWYQQVLGQGPQFIFQYYEKEERGRGNFPDRFSARQFPNYSSELNVNALLLGDSALYLCASSRDNYNEQFFGPGTRLTVL.

The chain combines TRBV12-3 or TRBV12-4 with TRBJ1-3; D is unclear. V lost 7 bases to trimming and J lost 11 bases, with 24 bases between them. CDR3 length: 15 amino acids. The CDR3 is CASTPPRVVSVAIYF. For the CDR3, the DNA is TGTGCCAGCACCCCCCCCCGGGTCGTCTCAGTCGCCATATATTTT.

This clonotype was picked up many times. This chain links TRBV28 with TRBJ2-1; D perhaps matches TRBD1 (6 bases). This CDR3 has 16 residues. Germline CDR1 and CDR2: MDHEN and SYDVKM. Trimming removed 1 base at V and 12 bases at J, with 22 bases between. This chain's CDR3 is CASSLFGTPPTSVQFF. CDR3 DNA: TGTGCCAGCAGTTTATTCGGGACACCCCCGACATCGGTGCAGTTCTTC.

This clonotype occurred many times. This chain uses TRBV6-2 or TRBV6-3 with TRBJ1-6; 8 nucleotides match TRBD1. Germline CDR1 is MNHEY and CDR2 is SVGEGT. Trimming took 7 bases from V and 7 from J; bases not matched to a gene: 6. This CDR3 contains 14 residues. The CDR3 loop reads CASTDRVLNSPLHF. In nucleotides, the CDR3 is TGTGCCAGCACGGACAGGGTGCTGAATTCACCCCTCCACTTT.

In this sample, this clonotype turned up many times. The CDR3 coding sequence is TGTGCCAGCAAATGGAAGAGCAATCAGCCCCAGCATTTT. It codes for CASKWKSNQPQHF. J is TRBJ1-5 and V is TRBV12-3 or TRBV12-4; D not resolved. The ends were cut back, 7 bases at V and 1 base at J, with 8 bases in the middle. The CDR3 consists of 13 residues.

This clonotype has ten or more counts. The V and J genes are TRBV5-1 and TRBJ1-6; no definite D call. The CDR3 length is 14 residues. V was clipped by 0 bases and J by 7 bases, with 8 bases between them. Germline CDR1 reads SGHRS; CDR2 reads YFSETQ. The CDR3 reads CASSLGQENSPLHF. DNA of the CDR3: TGCGCCAGCAGCTTGGGGCAGGAGAATTCACCCCTCCACTTT.

This clonotype has a count of ten or more. The chain couples TRBV20-1 to TRBJ1-2, with TRBD1 identical over 9 bases. Germline V lookup: CDR1 DFQATT, CDR2 SNEGSKA (reference sequence). V dropped 5 bases and J dropped 12; count of bases not matched to a gene: 16. This CDR3 is 14 amino acids long. The CDR3 DNA follows: TGCAGTGCTGCGCACACCGGGACAGGGTCCTTTCACACCTTC. Protein: CSAAHTGTGSFHTF.

In the case of this clonotype: One end of the junction varies from germline; a read error may be responsible. The V call is TRBV19, the J call TRBJ1-4; TRBD1 matches 8 bases. This CDR3 region has 15 residues. Germline assignment: CDR1 LNHDA and CDR2 SQIVND (reference sequence). The CDR3 region is CASADRETTNAKLFF. CDR3 nucleotides: TGTGCCAGTGCGGACAGGGAAACAACTAATGCAAAACTGTTTTTT.